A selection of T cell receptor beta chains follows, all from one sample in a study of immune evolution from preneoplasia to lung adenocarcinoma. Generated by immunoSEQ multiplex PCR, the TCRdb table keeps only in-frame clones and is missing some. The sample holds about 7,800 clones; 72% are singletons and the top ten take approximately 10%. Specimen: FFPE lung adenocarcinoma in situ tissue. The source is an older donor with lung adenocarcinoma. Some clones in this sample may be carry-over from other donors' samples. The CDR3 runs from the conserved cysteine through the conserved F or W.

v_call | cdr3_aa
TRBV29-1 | CSVQQRVGAYEQYF
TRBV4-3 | CASSQEQGLTEAFF
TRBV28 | CASSSVSGELFF
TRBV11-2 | CASSPLAGEQFF
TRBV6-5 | CASSRRGSTNEKLFF
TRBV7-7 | CASSPGTVTGELFF
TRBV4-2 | CASSQAGTSGSEQFF
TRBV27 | CASSAETGSSYEQYF
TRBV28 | CASRDRLDQPQHF
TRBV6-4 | CASSESTASGANVLTF
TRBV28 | CASTGQIQDTIYF
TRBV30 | CAWNSVGTDTQYF
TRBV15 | CATSGSRGQVPQPQHF
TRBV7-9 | CASSLGGGGYTF
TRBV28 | CATLDGKNSPLHF
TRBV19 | CASSYKDTRTTEAFF
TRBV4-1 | CASSQGQRNEQFF
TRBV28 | CASSLGRLRGYTF
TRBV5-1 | CASGTGNNNSPLHF
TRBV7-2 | CASSPRGQGTTEAFF
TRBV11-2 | CASTFSPGQGAFF
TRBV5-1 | CASSLEGAPSTDTQYF
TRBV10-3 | CAISESENTEAFF
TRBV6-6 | CASSYGAGDNEQFF
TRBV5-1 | CASRPGPEPYEQFF
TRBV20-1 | CSGGPNEQFF
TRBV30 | CVWRRTGSTDTQYF
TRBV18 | CASSLHRNTEAFF
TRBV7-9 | CASNPEVNSPLHF
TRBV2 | CASRRDLAGHQETQYF
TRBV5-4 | CASSSGQHNEQFF
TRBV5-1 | CASSRNPGSGTFGELFF
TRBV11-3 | CASSLEAGGIDGYTF
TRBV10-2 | CAARGLYNEQFF
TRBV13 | CASTPRAYNEQFF
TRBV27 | CASSSSGVAGELFF
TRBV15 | CATSRDSRVGEQYF
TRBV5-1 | CASSSSDPWEDTQYF
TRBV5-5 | CASSRGPTGNTIYF
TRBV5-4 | CASSARGLGTEAFF
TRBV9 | CASSSGQGPTEAFF
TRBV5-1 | CASSLSIRDRGDEKYF
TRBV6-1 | CASSDGQGASEQYF
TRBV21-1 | CASTTKGLTEAFF
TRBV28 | CATAGAYEQYF
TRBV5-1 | CASSGMGGSSSTEAFF
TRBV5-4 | CASSLQAGVQGNTQYF